This TCR beta chain was obtained from a study of T cell responses to AZD1222 COVID-19 vaccine. Study-level points and caveats: No day 14 peak samples; only post-peak repertoires were characterized.

The protocol was immunoSEQ multiplex PCR, while the TCRdb copy is restricted to in-frame clones and leaves out a portion. Here the sample spans approximately 75,000 clones, around 90% being singletons. This CDR3 spans 14 amino acids. Germline loops: CDR1 LNHDA, CDR2 SQIVND (reference sequence). V dropped 7 bases and J dropped 5 bases, with 15 bases sitting between them. This clone showed up just a few times. What it binds is unknown. The rearrangement links TRBV19 to TRBJ1-5; D is possibly TRBD1 (6 bases). The clonotype comes from an adult who received the AZD1222 COVID-19 vaccine. The sequencing used peripheral blood, collected 28 days after the second AZD1222 dose. CDR3 in amino acids: CASKAGGLDQPQHF. The DNA for the CDR3 is TGTGCCAGTAAGGCGGGGGGCTTGGATCAGCCCCAGCATTTT.